The 23 T cell receptor beta chains below were found in one sample sequenced in a study of blood T cell repertoires in COVID-19. Assay used: immunoSEQ multiplex PCR; TCRdb lists only in-frame clones, some missing. Of 150,000 to 200,000 clones detected, around nine tenths appear once; the ten largest clones hold around 2.3%. Material for sequencing was peripheral blood. These receptors all stem from an older man with active or convalescent COVID-19.

The V gene is TRBV7-9, the J gene TRBJ1-6, with 8 bases matching TRBD1. The junction had 4 bases not matched to a gene; V was cut back by 5 bases and J by 13 bases. CDR3 length equals 12 residues. Germline assignment: CDR1 SEHNR and CDR2 FQNEAQ (reference sequence). The chain's CDR3 is CASSRQGSPLHF. The DNA of the CDR3 is TGTGCCAGCAGCAGACAGGGGTCTCCCCTCCACTTT.

The rearrangement uses TRBV27 and TRBJ2-3; 9 positions match TRBD1. Trimming cost V 6 bases and J 8 bases; bases outside gene matches: 15. The CDR3 has 16 amino acids. From germline, CDR1 is MNHEY and CDR2 SMNVEV (reference sequence). DNA for the CDR3: TGTGCCAGCAGCCAAAGACCGGGACAGGGTTCGGTTACGCAGTATTTT. Translated, it gives CASSQRPGQGSVTQYF.

The chain recombines TRBV28 with TRBJ2-1; 7 bases are a match to TRBD2. Germline V gene lookup returns CDR1 MDHEN and CDR2 SYDVKM. This CDR3 contains 14 residues. V lost 5 bases to trimming and J lost 1 base; unmatched junction nucleotides: 2. CDR3 sequence: CASSPSGSYNEQFF. The CDR3 DNA follows: TGTGCCAGCAGTCCTAGCGGTTCCTACAATGAGCAGTTCTTC.

This sequence joins TRBV30 and TRBJ1-6, with TRBD1 as a possible D gene (5 bases). V lost 0 bases, J lost 7 bases, and 22 bases lay in between. Germline assignment: CDR1 GTSNPN and CDR2 SVGIG (reference sequence). The CDR3 length is 18 residues. For the CDR3, the DNA is TGTGCCTGGAGTGTACGGGTTTTGACGGGACTGCCGAATTCACCCCTCCACTTT. It yields the protein CAWSVRVLTGLPNSPLHF.

The rearrangement joins TRBV28 to TRBJ2-7; D is perhaps TRBD2 (6 bases). The germline V gene encodes CDR1 MDHEN and CDR2 SYDVKM. CDR3 length: 13 amino acids. With 5 bases removed from V and 6 bases from J, the gap between germline ends came to 14 bases. CDR3 in amino acids: CASSPPTSTEQYF. CDR3 coding DNA: TGTGCCAGCAGTCCACCGACTAGTACCGAGCAGTACTTC.

The gene calls are TRBV7-9 and TRBJ1-4; TRBD1 matches at 8 bases. Germline V gene sequence: CDR1 SEHNR, CDR2 FQNEAQ (reference sequence). The trim removed 3 bases at V and 7 bases at J, leaving 13 bases unmatched. The CDR3 is 17 residues long. The CDR3 DNA follows: TGTGCCAGCAGCTTGGGACAGGAGATAGATCTCACTGAAAAACTGTTTTTT. Its protein is CASSLGQEIDLTEKLFF.

The V and J genes are TRBV5-5 and TRBJ1-6, with TRBD1 as a possible D gene (5 bases). With 4 bases removed from V and 5 bases from J, the gap between germline ends came to 10 bases. In germline, CDR1 is SGHKS, CDR2 YYEKEE (reference sequence). The CDR3 contains 14 residues. The CDR3 loop is CASSNGTNNSPLHF. The DNA for the CDR3 is TGTGCCAGCAGCAACGGGACTAATAATTCACCCCTCCACTTT.

This rearrangement joins TRBV5-1 to TRBJ2-5, with TRBD2 identical over 7 bases. This CDR3 is built from 15 residues. After removal of 3 bases from V and 2 bases from J, the junction contained 7 bases not matched to a gene. Germline-derived CDR1 and CDR2 are SGHRS and YFSETQ. The CDR3 nucleotides are TGCGCCAGCAGCTGGGGGGGACGGACGCAAGAGACCCAGTACTTC. This translates into CASSWGGRTQETQYF.

This sequence joins TRBV5-1 and TRBJ2-1; TRBD2 might be the D (5 bases). CDR3 length: 16 residues. Trimming left V 0 bases short and J 8 bases short, with 18 bases between. The germline V gene encodes CDR1 SGHRS and CDR2 YFSETQ. CDR3 DNA: TGCGCCAGCAGCTTGGGGCCCGGAACTAGGTCTTATGAGCAGTTCTTC. It encodes CASSLGPGTRSYEQFF.

The chain employs TRBV15 and TRBJ1-4; maybe TRBD1 (6 bases). V lost 5 bases and J lost 5, with 15 bases in between. The CDR3 extends over 15 amino acids. Germline CDR1 and CDR2: LNHNV and YYDKDF (reference sequence). In DNA form, the CDR3 reads TGTGCCACCAGCGGGAACAGGGTCAGGAATGAAAAACTGTTTTTT. Its translation is CATSGNRVRNEKLFF.

This chain links TRBV2 with TRBJ2-5; 9 positions agree with TRBD1. Germline V gene data show CDR1 as SNHLY and CDR2 as FYNNEI. After removal of 2 bases from V and 0 bases from J, the junction contained 4 bases not matched to a gene. This CDR3 has 16 amino acids. As DNA, the CDR3 is TGTGCCAGCAGTGAAAGGGACAGGGTGGACCAAGAGACCCAGTACTTC. It translates to CASSERDRVDQETQYF.

This rearrangement joins TRBV4-1 to TRBJ2-1; 9 bases line up with TRBD1. This CDR3 is 17 amino acids long. CDR1 and CDR2 (germline): MGHRA, YSYEKL. V gave up 4 bases and J gave up 6 bases; unmatched junction bases: 13. Written as DNA, the CDR3 is TGCGCCAGCAGCCTCACGCCGGGACAGGGTTTGGGCAATGAGCAGTTCTTC. The encoded protein is CASSLTPGQGLGNEQFF.

This clone showed up just once. The chain combines TRBV4-3 with TRBJ2-7; 11 nucleotides line up with TRBD2. The germline CDR1 and CDR2 sequences are LGHNA and YSLEER. V lost 0 bases, J lost 6 bases, and 1 base stayed unmatched. The CDR3 loop spans 14 amino acids. The CDR3 coding sequence is TGCGCCAGCAGCCAAGAAGGGACTAGCGGCGAGCAGTACTTC. As protein: CASSQEGTSGEQYF.

The chain is built from TRBV28 and TRBJ2-2; 9 bases align to TRBD2. With 4 bases clipped from V and 6 bases from J, the junction kept 9 bases outside the gene matches. CDR3 length: 16 amino acids. Germline-derived CDR1 and CDR2 are MDHEN and SYDVKM. The CDR3 bases are TGTGCCAGCAGTTCGGTCAGCGGGGGGCTCGCCGGGGAGCTGTTTTTT. Protein product: CASSSVSGGLAGELFF.

V is TRBV6-2 or TRBV6-3 and J is TRBJ1-6; unclear D gene. Germline V gives CDR1 MNHEY, CDR2 SVGEGT. The CDR3 is 14 amino acids. Trimming took 2 bases from V and 7 from J, leaving 9 bases between them. The DNA of the CDR3 is TGTGCCAGCAGTTACCTGAGTCTCAATTCACCCCTCCACTTT. Translation gives CASSYLSLNSPLHF.

The chain is built from TRBV5-1 and TRBJ2-1; D possibly corresponds to TRBD2 (5 bases). Trimming stripped 0 bases from V and 2 bases from J, with 15 bases between. This CDR3 spans 17 amino acids. Germline CDR1 is SGHRS and CDR2 is YFSETQ. CDR3 in DNA: TGCGCCAGCAGCTTGGATCTAGCAGGCTTCACCTACAATGAGCAGTTCTTC. Translated: CASSLDLAGFTYNEQFF.

The rearrangement links TRBV19 to TRBJ1-6; D is undetermined. Trimming shortened V by 5 bases and J by 7 bases, and 18 bases separated the two germline ends. The CDR3 contains 16 residues. CDR1 and CDR2 (germline): LNHDA, SQIVND (reference sequence). CDR3 sequence (DNA): TGTGCCAGTAGTTTACTCCCCGGGAGCCGAAATTCACCCCTCCACTTT. Translating gives CASSLLPGSRNSPLHF. The whole variable domain, filled in from reference TRBV19 and TRBJ1-6, reads DGGITQSPKYLFRKEGQNVTLSCEQNLNHDAMYWYRQDPGQGLRLIYYSQIVNDFQKGDIAEGYSVSREKKESFPLTVTSAQKNPTAFYLCASSLLPGSRNSPLHFGNGTRLTVT.

This chain uses TRBV9 with TRBJ2-2, with TRBD2 matching 7 bases. The CDR3 runs to 16 residues. CDR1 and CDR2 from the germline V gene are SGDLS and YYNGEE. Trimming at V came to 4 bases and at J to 4 bases, leaving 10 bases not matched to a gene. The CDR3 coding sequence is TGTGCCAGCAGCCCCGAACCGCGGGAGATCACCGGGGAGCTGTTTTTT. Its protein product is CASSPEPREITGELFF.

V gene TRBV5-1 combines with J gene TRBJ2-1; D is undetermined. The V end lost 4 bases, the J end lost 10 bases, and 12 bases lay between the germline ends. This CDR3 comprises 12 residues. Germline lookup yields CDR1 SGHRS and CDR2 YFSETQ. In DNA form, the CDR3 reads TGCGCCAGCAGCGAGAACATGGGCGAGCAGTTCTTC. This encodes CASSENMGEQFF.

The chain is built from TRBV19 and TRBJ1-2; TRBD1 aligns across 9 bases. Germline V gene data show CDR1 as LNHDA and CDR2 as SQIVND (reference sequence). This CDR3 spans 15 amino acids. With V trimmed by 5 bases and J by 4 bases, 8 bases remained unmatched. CDR3 sequence: CASSGQGQGTYGYTF. In DNA form, the CDR3 reads TGTGCCAGTAGTGGCCAAGGACAGGGGACCTATGGCTACACCTTC.

The chain uses TRBV27 and TRBJ1-3; the match to TRBD1 covers 11 bases. The germline gives CDR1 MNHEY, CDR2 SMNVEV (reference sequence). V gave up 6 bases and J gave up 2 bases; unmatched junction bases: 6. This CDR3 contains 16 residues. The CDR3 nucleotides read TGTGCCAGCAGCCGGACAGGGGGCTTCGCTGGAAACACCATATATTTT. Residues: CASSRTGGFAGNTIYF.

The chain uses TRBV4-1 and TRBJ2-1; tentatively, D is TRBD2 (5 bases). Germline V gene sequence: CDR1 MGHRA, CDR2 YSYEKL. Trimming left V 4 bases short and J 4 bases short, with 14 bases between. The CDR3 contains 15 residues. This chain's CDR3 is CASSLSGSTYNEQFF. Written as DNA, the CDR3 is TGCGCCAGCAGCCTTTCGGGGTCCACTTACAATGAGCAGTTCTTC.

Only one count was recorded for this clone. The rearrangement uses TRBV27 and TRBJ2-6; D uncertain. CDR3 length: 14 amino acids. Trimming shortened V by 6 bases and J by 1 base, and 7 bases separated the two germline ends. The germline gives CDR1 MNHEY, CDR2 SMNVEV (reference sequence). CDR3 nucleotide sequence: TGTGCCAGCAGGAGTTGGTCTGGGGCCAACGTCCTGACTTTC. Amino acids: CASRSWSGANVLTF.